This TCR beta chain originates from a study of T cells in Graves' hyperthyroidism and ophthalmopathy. Absent ophthalmopathy progression within 18 months defined stable Graves' hyperthyroidism. The CDR3 sequence is 16 residues long. Germline CDR1 KGHDR, CDR2 SFDVKD. Trimming removed 3 bases from V and 0 bases from J, with 13 bases in between. Template material for amplifying TCR beta CDR3 regions consisted of RNA transcripts. HTBI primers were employed in a first-round RT-PCR of the TCR CDR3. From the multiplex PCR reads, TCRdb called clonotypes with MiXCR, one entry per CDR3 protein. The repertoire includes about 580,000 distinct CDR3 sequences, around 46% of them detected once, and around 7.7% sits in the top ten.

This clonotype was obtained from a woman aged 18-35 years with Graves' hyperthyroidism. Sequences were obtained from peripheral blood or thyroid tissue (not recorded which). The chain combines TRBV24-1 with TRBJ2-5; D is possibly TRBD2 (6 bases). The CDR3 here is CATSDPTGLYQETQYF. In DNA, the CDR3 is TGTGCCACCAGTGATCCCACGGGACTGTACCAAGAGACCCAGTACTTC.